The clone carrying this T cell receptor (beta chain) turned up a few times. This entry comes from a study of T cells after yellow fever vaccination. Study background: When fractions had low cell numbers, they were prepared with SMART-Seq v4 Ultra Low Input.

This CDR3 has 15 amino acids. The V end lost 3 bases, the J end lost 4 bases, and 15 bases lay between the germline ends. The germline V gene has CDR1 SGHRS and CDR2 YFSETQ. By 5'RACE template switching, TCR cDNA was produced, with a universal primer site and UMIs added in the process. TCRdb recomputed calls from the 5' RACE reads with MiXCR, one row per CDR3 protein. Among about 220,000 distinct CDR3 sequences listed, 2.5% to 3.5% were seen once. The receptor was derived from a man between 18 and 35 years old who received the YFV17D yellow fever vaccine. Source: CD4+ T cells sorted from PBMCs, taken 10 days after the yellow fever booster vaccination. The rearrangement uses TRBV5-1 and TRBJ2-3; D remains ambiguous. The CDR3 region has the DNA TGCGCCAGCAGCTCAGGTCCAGCAGAGGCAGATACGCAGTATTTT. It specifies CASSSGPAEADTQYF.